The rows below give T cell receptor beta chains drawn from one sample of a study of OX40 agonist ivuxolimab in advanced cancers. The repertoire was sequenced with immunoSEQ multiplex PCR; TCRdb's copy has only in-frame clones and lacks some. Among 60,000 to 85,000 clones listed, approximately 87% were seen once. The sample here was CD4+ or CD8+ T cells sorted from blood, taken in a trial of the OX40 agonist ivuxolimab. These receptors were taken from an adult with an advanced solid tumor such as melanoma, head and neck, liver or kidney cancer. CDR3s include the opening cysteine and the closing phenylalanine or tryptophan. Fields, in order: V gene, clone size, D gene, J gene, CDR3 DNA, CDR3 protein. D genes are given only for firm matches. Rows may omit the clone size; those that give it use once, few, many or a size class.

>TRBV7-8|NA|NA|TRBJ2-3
TGTGCCAGCAGCTTAGCGCGGCGGCGTAGCACAGATACGCAGTATTTT
CASSLARRRSTDTQYF
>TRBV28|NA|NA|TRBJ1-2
TGTGCCAGCAGTTGGCCGGGCTTCTACTATGGCTACACCTTC
CASSWPGFYYGYTF
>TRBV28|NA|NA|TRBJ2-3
TGTGCCAGCAGTTTAGCTGAGGCGGGACGAAGGTCAGATACGCAGTATTTT
CASSLAEAGRRSDTQYF
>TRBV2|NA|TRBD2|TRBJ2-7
TGTGCCAGCACCCCCCCACTAGCGCTATCCTACGAGCAGTACTTC
CASTPPLALSYEQYF
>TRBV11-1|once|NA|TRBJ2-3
TGTGCCAGCAGCGTCTCCGGGGTGGATACGCAGTATTTT
CASSVSGVDTQYF
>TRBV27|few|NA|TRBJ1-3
TGTGCCAGCAGTCCGAACAGAGTCTCTGGAAACACCATATATTTT
CASSPNRVSGNTIYF
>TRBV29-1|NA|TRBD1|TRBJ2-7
TGCAGCGTTTTCGACAGGGGCAACTACGAGCAGTACTTC
CSVFDRGNYEQYF
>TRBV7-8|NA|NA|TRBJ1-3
TGTGCCAGCAGCTTCGGACGGTCCTCTGGAAACACCATATATTTT
CASSFGRSSGNTIYF
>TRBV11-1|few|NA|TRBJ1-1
TGTGCCAGCAAAGGGCTTGTGAACACTGAAGCTTTCTTT
CASKGLVNTEAFF
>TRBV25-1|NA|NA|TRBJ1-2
TGTGCCAGCAGTGATGGTGGTGCCCAATACTATGGCTACACCTTC
CASSDGGAQYYGYTF
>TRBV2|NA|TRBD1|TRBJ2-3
TGTGCCAGCAGATTCAACAGGGGAAATCCAGATACGCAGTATTTT
CASRFNRGNPDTQYF
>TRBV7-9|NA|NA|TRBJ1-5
TGTGCCAGCAGTCCGGACGGTAGCAATCAGCCCCAGCATTTT
CASSPDGSNQPQHF
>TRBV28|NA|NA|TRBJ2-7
TGTGCCAGCAGTTTATATGTCAGCCCCGCCGAGCAGTACTTC
CASSLYVSPAEQYF
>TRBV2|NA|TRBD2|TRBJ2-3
TGTGCCAGCAGAGGGGGTCTGGGACTAGCGGGAGGGCCAACAGATACGCAGTATTTT
CASRGGLGLAGGPTDTQYF
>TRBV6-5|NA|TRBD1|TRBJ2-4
TGTGCCAGCAGCCCCGACAGGGGGCAACTTGGCATTCAGTACTTC
CASSPDRGQLGIQYF
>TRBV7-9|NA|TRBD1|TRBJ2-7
TGTGCCAGCAGCCCAACCGGGACAGGGGGCAGCGAGCAGTACTTC
CASSPTGTGGSEQYF
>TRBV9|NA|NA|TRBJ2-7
TGTGCCAGCAGCGTAGGGGGTAGCGGTCCCCCCTACGAGCAGTACTTC
CASSVGGSGPPYEQYF
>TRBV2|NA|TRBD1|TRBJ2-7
TGTGCCAGCAGTGCTCAGGGGGCCTCCGAGCAGTACTTC
CASSAQGASEQYF
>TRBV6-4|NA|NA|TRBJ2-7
TGTGCCAGCACTTGGGACCCCCTCCCCGAGCAGTACTTC
CASTWDPLPEQYF
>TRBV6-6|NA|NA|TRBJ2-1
TGTGCCAGCAGCCAGGGACCTATGGCAGTTTCTGAGCAGTTCTTC
CASSQGPMAVSEQFF
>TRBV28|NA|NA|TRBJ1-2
TGTGCCAGCAGTCTAACCGGGGGGGGTGGTGGCTACACCTTC
CASSLTGGGGGYTF
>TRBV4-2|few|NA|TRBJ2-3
TGTGCCAGCAGCCAGAGGACTGGATCCGACTCCACAGATACGCAGTATTTT
CASSQRTGSDSTDTQYF
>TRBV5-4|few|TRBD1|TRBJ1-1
TGTGCCAGCAGCCAAGACAGGGGTAGCCCCCGAGCTTTCTTT
CASSQDRGSPRAFF
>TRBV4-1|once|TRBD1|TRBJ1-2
TGCGCCAGCAGCCCAATTTTAGGGACAGGGGATGACAACTATGGCTACACCTTC
CASSPILGTGDDNYGYTF
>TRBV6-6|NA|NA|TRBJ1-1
TGTGCCAGCAGTTACTCCGGGAGGGGGAAGGAAGCTTTCTTT
CASSYSGRGKEAFF